These 13 T cell receptor beta chains came from one sample sequenced in a study of blood T cell repertoires in COVID-19. Sequencing was performed with immunoSEQ multiplex PCR; in TCRdb, only in-frame clones are kept and a portion is missing. The repertoire holds some 320,000 clones, with about nine tenths as singletons. Sequencing was carried out using PBMCs or T cells enriched from blood (not recorded which). These receptors were collected from a man aged 55 to 70 who had recovered from COVID-19.

The CDR3 region has the DNA TGTGCCAGCAGCTCTCGATTAGCGGGAGCGGTAGATACGCAGTATTTT. It translates to CASSSRLAGAVDTQYF. The V gene is TRBV13, the J gene TRBJ2-3, with 9 bases that match TRBD2. Trimming at V came to 4 bases and at J to 5 bases, leaving 10 bases not matched to a gene. The germline V gene has CDR1 PRHDT and CDR2 FYEKMQ (reference sequence). CDR3 length: 16 residues.

This clone was counted a single time. CDR3 in amino acids: CASGGLNTEAFF. For the CDR3, the DNA is TGTGCCAGTGGCGGATTGAACACTGAAGCTTTCTTT. V usage is TRBV28 and J usage is TRBJ1-1; no clear D. The CDR3 loop spans 12 amino acids. CDR1 is MDHEN, CDR2 SYDVKM, per germline. V was cut by 9 bases and J by 0 bases, with 8 bases left in between.

The V call is TRBV2, the J call TRBJ1-3; D perhaps matches TRBD1 (6 bases). The V end lost 2 bases, the J end lost 7 bases, and 15 bases lay between the germline ends. The CDR3 spans 15 residues. From germline, CDR1 is SNHLY and CDR2 FYNNEI. The CDR3 here is CASSEIGRGINTIYF. In DNA form, the CDR3 reads TGTGCCAGCAGTGAAATAGGCAGGGGCATCAACACCATATATTTT.

This rearrangement joins TRBV19 to TRBJ1-2, with 8 bases that match TRBD1. V lost 8 bases and J lost 0; bases outside the gene matches: 5. CDR3 length equals 14 residues. From germline, CDR1 is LNHDA and CDR2 SQIVND (reference sequence). The CDR3 nucleotides read TGTGCCAGTCTCGACAGGGGCTCTAACTATGGCTACACCTTC. Residues: CASLDRGSNYGYTF.

The V and J genes are TRBV18 and TRBJ1-1; D not resolved. The CDR3 consists of 10 residues. CDR1 and CDR2 from the germline V gene are KGHSH and LQKENI. Trimming cost V 5 bases and J 5 bases, with 3 bases left between them. The CDR3 sequence: CASSSTEAFF. As DNA, the CDR3 is TGTGCCAGCTCATCTACTGAAGCTTTCTTT.

The genes are TRBV30 and TRBJ2-2; D is possibly TRBD2 (7 bases). Trimming took off 1 base at V and 4 bases at J, with 10 bases between the two ends. The CDR3 has 14 amino acids. CDR1 is GTSNPN and CDR2 is SVGIG in the germline V gene (reference sequence). The DNA of the CDR3 is TGTGCCTGGAGTGGCGGGGGCCGCACCGGGGAGCTGTTTTTT. Translating it yields CAWSGGGRTGELFF.

The V call is TRBV7-9, the J call TRBJ2-7; D remains ambiguous. Trimming shortened V by 5 bases and J by 0 bases, and 17 bases separated the two germline ends. The germline V gene has CDR1 SEHNR and CDR2 FQNEAQ (reference sequence). This CDR3 contains 16 residues. The CDR3 here is CASSLNWALSSYEQYF. Written as DNA, the CDR3 is TGTGCCAGCAGCCTGAACTGGGCCCTGAGCTCCTACGAGCAGTACTTC. Complete variable domain (other parts from reference TRBV7-9 and TRBJ2-7): DTGVSQNPRHKITKRGQNVTFRCDPISEHNRLYWYRQTLGQGPEFLTYFQNEAQLEKSRLLSDRFSAERPKGSFSTLEIQRTEQGDSAMYLCASSLNWALSSYEQYFGPGTRLTVT.

The chain employs TRBV29-1 and TRBJ2-7, with D possibly TRBD2 on 6 matching bases. The CDR3 has 16 amino acids. CDR1 is SQVTM, CDR2 ANQGSEA, per germline. Trimming took off 5 bases at V and 4 bases at J, with 24 bases between the two ends. The CDR3: CSVKSTGLSIGYEQYF. Here the CDR3 DNA reads TGCAGCGTTAAATCTACGGGACTCTCGATCGGATACGAGCAGTACTTC.

The V gene is TRBV4-2, the J gene TRBJ1-5, with 7 bases aligning to TRBD1. After removal of 4 bases from V and 0 bases from J, the junction contained 18 bases not matched to a gene. The CDR3 covers 20 residues. Germline V gene lookup returns CDR1 LGHNA and CDR2 YNFKEQ. In nucleotides, the CDR3 is TGTGCCAGCAGCCGAACTGACGGACAGGAGAAATACAATAGCAATCAGCCCCAGCATTTT. It is translated as CASSRTDGQEKYNSNQPQHF.

This sequence joins TRBV18 and TRBJ2-6; unclear D gene. CDR1 and CDR2 from the germline V gene are KGHSH and LQKENI. This CDR3 comprises 18 residues. The V end lost 3 bases, the J end lost 0 bases, and 15 bases lay between the germline ends. In nucleotides, the CDR3 is TGTGCCAGCTCACCCTCGGGTCCTCTCGTCTCTGGGGCCAACGTCCTGACTTTC. Amino acid sequence: CASSPSGPLVSGANVLTF.

This clone was counted only a few times. The CDR3 nucleotides are TGTGCCAGCAGACTAGCTATAGGTGAGCAGTTCTTC. Translated: CASRLAIGEQFF. The rearrangement uses TRBV2 and TRBJ2-1, with TRBD2 as a possible D gene (6 bases). Germline V gene data show CDR1 as SNHLY and CDR2 as FYNNEI. This CDR3 has 12 residues. V shed 6 bases and J shed 9 bases, with 12 bases lying between them.

The V and J genes are TRBV4-3 and TRBJ1-5; 9 nucleotides line up with TRBD1. Germline lookup yields CDR1 LGHNA and CDR2 YSLEER. This CDR3 spans 19 amino acids. Unmatched junction bases numbered 12, after V lost 1 base and J lost 2 bases. CDR3 protein: CASSQAYHRGLLGNQPQHF. CDR3 DNA: TGCGCCAGCAGCCAAGCTTACCACAGGGGGCTTCTTGGCAATCAGCCCCAGCATTTT.

This clone was detected only a few times. The junction departs from germline at one end; a sequencing error may be responsible. This sequence joins TRBV7-7 and TRBJ2-5; TRBD1 aligns across 9 bases. This CDR3 has 15 amino acids. Germline CDR1 SSHAT, CDR2 FNYEAQ (reference sequence). For the CDR3, the DNA is TGTGCTAGCAGCCCAAACAGGGGGCTACAAGAGACCCAGTACTTC. It translates to CASSPNRGLQETQYF. The variable domain in full, with the rest retrieved from reference TRBV7-7 and TRBJ2-5, is GAGVSQSPRYKVTKRGQDVTLRCDPISSHATLYWYQQALGQGPEFLTYFNYEAQPDKSGLPSDRFSAERPEGSISTLTIQRTEQRDSAMYRCASSPNRGLQETQYFGPGTRLLVL.